Listed below are T cell receptor beta chains from one sample, sequenced in a study of shared clonotypes between healthy human individuals. Clones were sequenced by immunoSEQ multiplex PCR, and TCRdb holds only the in-frame ones, with some missing. This table has 1.5 million to 2.5 million clones, roughly 95% appearing once. The sample taken for sequencing was naive CD8+ T cells sorted from blood. The receptor source for this set is a man between 18 and 29 years old in good health. The CDR3 runs from the conserved cysteine through the conserved F or W. D genes are given only for firm matches. Clone size is stated in some rows and not others, as once, few, many or a class when expanded.

length	J	V	size	D	DNA	CDR3
17	TRBJ1-3	TRBV5-6	NA	NA	TGTGCCAGCAGCTTGGGGGTCACGGGGGTTCCTGGAAACACCATATATTTT	CASSLGVTGVPGNTIYF
14	TRBJ2-7	TRBV28	NA	NA	TGTGCCAGCAGTCCCTCACAGGGATTCTACGAGCAGTACTTC	CASSPSQGFYEQYF
15	TRBJ2-1	TRBV10-2	NA	NA	TGCGCCAGCAGTGAAGGGACAAGAGACGACAATGAGCAGTTCTTC	CASSEGTRDDNEQFF
13	TRBJ2-1	TRBV19	NA	NA	TGTGCCAGTAGTATAGATATGGAGGATGAGCAGTTCTTC	CASSIDMEDEQFF
14	TRBJ1-2	TRBV28	NA	TRBD1	TGTGCCAGCAGTTGGGGACAGGGGGACTATGGCTACACCTTC	CASSWGQGDYGYTF
17	TRBJ2-7	TRBV4-1	NA	TRBD2	TGCGCCAGCAGCCAGTCTAGCGGGGGACCCCTGGGATACGAGCAGTACTTC	CASSQSSGGPLGYEQYF
14	TRBJ1-1	TRBV27	NA	NA	TGTGCCAGCAGTTTAGTGAAGACGAACACTGAAGCTTTCTTT	CASSLVKTNTEAFF
16	TRBJ2-1	TRBV4-1	once	TRBD2	TGCGCCAGCAGCCCCCACGGAGCTAGCGGGAGTAATGAGCAGTTCTTC	CASSPHGASGSNEQFF
11	TRBJ2-7	TRBV28	NA	NA	TGTGCCAGCGGAGTGACGCCCGTGCTTTACTTC	CASGVTPVLYF
17	TRBJ1-2	TRBV10-1	NA	NA	TGCGCCAGCAGTGAGTCTCGAATACGGACCCTCGCTTATGGCTACACCTTC	CASSESRIRTLAYGYTF
14	TRBJ2-2	TRBV10-3	NA	TRBD1	TGTGCCACCGGGGACAGGGGGCAAACCGGGGAGCTGTTTTTT	CATGDRGQTGELFF
15	TRBJ2-7	TRBV7-2	NA	NA	TGTGCCAGCAGCTTGATGCTAGACGTCGGCTACGAGCAGTACTTC	CASSLMLDVGYEQYF
15	TRBJ1-4	TRBV5-1	NA	NA	TGCGCCAGCAGCTTGGCGGGGCGGACTAATGAAAAACTGTTTTTT	CASSLAGRTNEKLFF
15	TRBJ2-7	TRBV4-1	once	NA	TGCGCCAGCAGCCAAGAAAACAGTTTGATCCCCGAGCAGTACTTC	CASSQENSLIPEQYF
14	TRBJ2-1	TRBV10-2	once	TRBD2	TGCGCCACCTCTTTGACTAGCGGCTACAATGAGCAGTTCTTC	CATSLTSGYNEQFF
15	TRBJ2-7	TRBV28	NA	NA	TGTGCCAGCAGTGCTCACGGGGTTGACTCCTACGAGCAGTACTTC	CASSAHGVDSYEQYF
14	TRBJ1-2	TRBV27	NA	NA	TGTGCCAGCAGTCCAGCAGGGATGAGGGATGGCTACACCTTC	CASSPAGMRDGYTF
15	TRBJ2-7	TRBV28	once	TRBD1	TGTGCCAGCAGTGGCGGGGACAGGGAGTTTGACGAGCAGTACTTC	CASSGGDREFDEQYF
16	TRBJ2-2	TRBV4-3	once	TRBD1	TGCGCCAGCAGCCAAATGACAGGGCCGAACACCGGGGAGCTGTTTTTT	CASSQMTGPNTGELFF
12	TRBJ1-1	TRBV6-5	NA	NA	TGTGCCAGCAGTTACTCGCCACCGGGAGCTTTCTTT	CASSYSPPGAFF
17	TRBJ2-1	TRBV9	NA	TRBD2	TGTGCCAGCAGCACCCAGACTAGCTCCGAACTCTACAATGAGCAGTTCTTC	CASSTQTSSELYNEQFF
16	TRBJ2-7	TRBV9	NA	NA	TGTGCCAGCAGCGCGTCCGGGACATATCACTTCTACGAGCAGTACTTC	CASSASGTYHFYEQYF
13	TRBJ1-5	TRBV19	NA	NA	TGTGCCAGTAGTATAGGAGCAGAAGGGCCCCAGCATTTT	CASSIGAEGPQHF
15	TRBJ2-5	TRBV9	NA	NA	TGTGCCAGCAGCGTAACCCCCGACAGGAAAGAGACCCAGTACTTC	CASSVTPDRKETQYF
15	TRBJ1-2	TRBV2	NA	TRBD1	TGTGCCAGCAGTGAATTGGGACAGGGGGATTATGGCTACACCTTC	CASSELGQGDYGYTF
14	TRBJ1-2	TRBV5-6	NA	NA	TGTGCCAGCAGCCCAGGGACATCCAACTATGGCTACACCTTC	CASSPGTSNYGYTF
15	TRBJ2-7	TRBV19	NA	TRBD2	TGTGCCAGTAGTATAGTTTCGGGAGGGCTCTACGAGCAGTACTTC	CASSIVSGGLYEQYF
14	TRBJ2-1	TRBV6-6	NA	NA	TGTGCCAGCAGTTATGGGCAGGGTTTTAATGAGCAGTTCTTC	CASSYGQGFNEQFF
15	TRBJ2-5	TRBV27	NA	NA	TGTGCCAGCAGACCCGGGACATCAGGCCAAGAGACCCAGTACTTC	CASRPGTSGQETQYF
21	TRBJ1-1	TRBV27	NA	TRBD1	TGTGCCAGCAGTTTATCCGTACCCGGGACAGCCATCGTGGGGATGAACACTGAAGCTTTCTTT	CASSLSVPGTAIVGMNTEAFF
15	TRBJ2-1	TRBV7-6	once	NA	TGTGCCAGCAGCGCTAGATCTCTCCGTTACAATGAGCAGTTCTTC	CASSARSLRYNEQFF
18	TRBJ2-7	TRBV4-1	once	NA	TGCGCCAGCAGCCAAGGCCCGGGGCAGCTGGATAGGTCCTACGAGCAGTACTTC	CASSQGPGQLDRSYEQYF
15	TRBJ1-5	TRBV21-1	NA	NA	TGTGCCAGCAGCAAAGCGCCAGGTGGGGTTTGGCCCCAGCATTTT	CASSKAPGGVWPQHF
12	TRBJ1-5	TRBV19	NA	NA	TGTGCCAGTAGTTCAGGGGCTCAGCCCCAGCATTTT	CASSSGAQPQHF
12	TRBJ2-7	TRBV10-2	NA	NA	TGCGCCAGCAGTGAGTCATTCTACGAGCAGTACTTC	CASSESFYEQYF
14	TRBJ2-3	TRBV7-3	NA	NA	TGTGCCAGCAGCCAAGCCCCCCAAGCAGATACGCAGTATTTT	CASSQAPQADTQYF
14	TRBJ1-1	TRBV5-6	NA	NA	TGTGCCAGCAGCTTGGAGGGTAGAGGCACTGAAGCTTTCTTT	CASSLEGRGTEAFF
14	TRBJ2-7	TRBV27	NA	TRBD2	TGTGCCAGCAGTCCCAAGCGGGAGGGCTACGAGCAGTACTTC	CASSPKREGYEQYF
12	TRBJ2-3	TRBV6-1	NA	NA	TGTGCCAGAATACAGGACACAGATACGCAGTATTTT	CARIQDTDTQYF
13	TRBJ1-2	TRBV28	NA	NA	TGTGCCAGCAGTTCAGGCGGGGTGCGAGGCTACACCTTC	CASSSGGVRGYTF
15	TRBJ1-4	TRBV6-5	NA	TRBD1	TGTGCCAGCAGTTACACGGGACAGGGGGAAGAAAAACTGTTTTTT	CASSYTGQGEEKLFF
15	TRBJ1-5	TRBV11-2	NA	NA	TGTGCCAGCAGCTTAGAGGGAAATGAGGGTCAGCCCCAGCATTTT	CASSLEGNEGQPQHF
15	TRBJ2-7	TRBV7-8	NA	NA	TGTGCCAGCAGCTTCCGGGACCCCAGCTCCTACGAGCAGTACTTC	CASSFRDPSSYEQYF
16	TRBJ2-1	TRBV9	NA	TRBD2	TGTGCCAGCAGTAGTAATCTAGCGGACTCCTACAATGAGCAGTTCTTC	CASSSNLADSYNEQFF
19	TRBJ2-7	TRBV7-2	NA	TRBD2	TGTGCCAGCAGCTTAGGTTTTCCCGGGACTAGCGGGAGGGCCTACGAGCAGTACTTC	CASSLGFPGTSGRAYEQYF
14	TRBJ2-5	TRBV7-9	NA	NA	TGTGCCAGTTTGGACTCTGCTTGGGGGGAGACCCAGTACTTC	CASLDSAWGETQYF
12	TRBJ2-7	TRBV5-5	NA	NA	NA	CASSTSTAEQYF